What follows describes a single TCR beta chain. Per the original methods: From reference gene primer amplification, estimates of nucleated cell counts were derived. Assay: immunoSEQ multiplex PCR; the TCRdb copy retains only in-frame clones and omits some. The V and J calls and clone size were taken over from that table, and D and trimming were inferred from the DNA. Of 50,000 to 65,000 clones listed, around 88% are singletons. The data originate from a study of blood T cell repertoires in COVID-19. Study information: Specimens from acute and convalescent COVID-19 originated in the United States, Italy and Spain. From T cells, B-cell-depleted T cells, or PBMCs came the material, which was cDNA or gDNA.

CDR3 length: 14 amino acids. The germline V gene encodes CDR1 SNHLY and CDR2 FYNNEI. Germline trimming cut 7 bases from V and 7 bases from J; bases unmatched to any gene: 5. Specimen: peripheral blood. The V and J genes are TRBV2 and TRBJ1-4, with 11 bases identical to TRBD1. This TCR derives from a human donor in a cohort sampled during active COVID-19. CDR3 sequence reads: CASTGQGAGEKLFF. For the CDR3, the DNA is TGTGCCAGCACTGGACAGGGGGCAGGTGAAAAACTGTTTTTT. The entire variable domain, with the rest obtained from reference TRBV2 and TRBJ1-4, is as follows: EPEVTQTPSHQVTQMGQEVILRCVPISNHLYFYWYRQILGQKVEFLVSFYNNEISEKSEIFDDQFSVERPDGSNFTLKIRSTKLEDSAMYFCASTGQGAGEKLFFGSGTQLSVL.